The source of this T cell receptor beta chain is a study of metastatic and nonmetastatic thyroid tumors. Background on the study: Comparison of repertoires was carried out across blood and tumor or nodule tissue from malignant and benign thyroid patients.

Overall study findings and caveats: Benign nodules reportedly had significantly lower TCR beta diversity than malignant thyroid tumors in blood and tumor.

TCRdb reanalyzed the PCR reads via MiXCR. The sample consists of about 92,000 clones, approximately 15% of them appearing once. This clone was counted at least ten times. The target antigen is unknown. Patients had received no treatment of any kind before thyroid surgery. Deletions cut 4 bases from V and 5 bases from J, with 11 bases between. The CDR3 length is 13 residues. CDR1 and CDR2 (germline): GTSNPN, SVGIG (reference sequence). The J gene is TRBJ1-4, the V gene TRBV30; D unclear. The receptor was isolated from a female donor with papillary thyroid cancer or a benign thyroid nodule (not recorded which). Some clones in this sample may be carry-over from other donors' samples. Sequenced input: blood. CDR3 coding DNA: TGTGCCTGGAACAACGGATTAAATGAAAAACTGTTTTTT. Encoded protein: CAWNNGLNEKLFF.